This is a list of T cell receptor beta chains from one sample in a study of T-cell reconstitution after alpha-beta-depleted transplantation in children. TCRdb used MiXCR to reprocess the PCR reads, holding one entry per CDR3 protein. The top ten clones hold approximately 30% of a sample with a few hundred thousand distinct CDR3 sequences, roughly a tenth of them seen once. The starting material was PBMCs, obtained before TCRalphabeta/CD19-depleted stem cell transplant. These receptors all come from a child less than two years old with acute myeloid leukemia, due to receive a stem cell transplant. CDR3s include the opening cysteine and the closing phenylalanine or tryptophan. D genes are given only for firm matches. The size entry is marked missing in some rows and otherwise reads once, few, many or a size class.

d_gene,abundance,j_gene,v_gene,CDR3nt,CDR3aa
NA,many,TRBJ1-1,TRBV7-6,TGTGCCAGCAGCTTATTCGCTGGGAACACTGAAGCTTTCTTT,CASSLFAGNTEAFF
TRBD1,many,TRBJ1-1,TRBV5-1,TGCGCCAGCAGCCTCATCCCAGGGGGCCTGAACGGGGCTGAAGCTTTCTTT,CASSLIPGGLNGAEAFF
TRBD1,few,TRBJ2-2,TRBV5-1,TGCGCCAGCAGCACGGGGACAGGGGCCGGGGAGCTGTTTTTT,CASSTGTGAGELFF
NA,many,TRBJ2-7,TRBV6-2/TRBV6-3,TGTGCCAGCAGTTACAGGAGCTCCTACGAGCAGTACTTC,CASSYRSSYEQYF
TRBD2,many,TRBJ2-1,TRBV12-3/TRBV12-4,TGTGCCAGCAGTTTTAGCGGGATCGCCTACAATGAGCAGTTCTTC,CASSFSGIAYNEQFF
NA,many,TRBJ2-4,TRBV3-1,TGTGCCAGCAGCAGACTAGGGCACATTCAGTACTTC,CASSRLGHIQYF
TRBD1,NA,TRBJ2-7,TRBV20-1,TGCAGTGCTAGCCCCACACACGGGGACAGCTCCTACGAGCAGTACTTC,CSASPTHGDSSYEQYF
NA,many,TRBJ1-1,TRBV4-3,TGTGCCAGCAGTCAGGGTCCGAACACTGAAGCTTTCTTT,CASSQGPNTEAFF
NA,many,TRBJ1-2,TRBV5-1,TGCGCCAGCAGCTTGGGAGCCGGGACAAATAACTATGGCTACACCTTC,CASSLGAGTNNYGYTF
TRBD1,many,TRBJ1-5,TRBV12-3/TRBV12-4,TGTGCCAGCAAAACAGGGGATAGCAATCAGCCCCAGCATTTT,CASKTGDSNQPQHF
NA,many,TRBJ2-5,TRBV20-1,TGCAGTGCTAGCCCCTTAACGAGAGAGACCCAGTACTTC,CSASPLTRETQYF
TRBD1,many,TRBJ2-1,TRBV10-3,TGTGCCAAGAAGGGACAGGGGGCGAGGTATGAGCAGTTCTTC,CAKKGQGARYEQFF
TRBD1,NA,TRBJ1-2,TRBV20-1,TGCAGTGCTCCGAGGGAGGGACAGGCCGGCTATGGCTACACCTTC,CSAPREGQAGYGYTF
NA,many,TRBJ2-7,TRBV7-2,TGTGCCAGCAGCTTAGCGGGACGAGGCTACGAGCAGTACTTC,CASSLAGRGYEQYF
NA,few,TRBJ1-5,TRBV6-6,TGTGCCAGCAGTTACTCGATAAGTCAGCCCCAGCATTTT,CASSYSISQPQHF
TRBD2,many,TRBJ2-1,TRBV6-5,TGTGCCAGCAGTTACTCCCTAGCGGGAGAGCGGGGTGAGCAGTTCTTC,CASSYSLAGERGEQFF
NA,many,TRBJ2-7,TRBV9,TGTGCCAGCAGCCCCAGATTCACCTACGAGCAGTACTTC,CASSPRFTYEQYF
NA,NA,TRBJ2-6,TRBV5-1,TGCGCCAGCAGCTTGGAAGGGAGTCGTGGGGCCAACGTCCTGACTTTC,CASSLEGSRGANVLTF
NA,many,TRBJ1-3,TRBV7-2,TGTGCCAGCAGCCCGCCCAGGGGCTCTGGAAACACCATATATTTT,CASSPPRGSGNTIYF
NA,many,TRBJ2-5,TRBV18,TGTGCCAGCTCACCGGCGTTCGAAGGGGCGACCCAGTACTTC,CASSPAFEGATQYF
TRBD1,many,TRBJ2-3,TRBV9,TGTGCCAGCAGCGCAGGACAGGGGGTCGCAGATACGCAGTATTTT,CASSAGQGVADTQYF
TRBD2,many,TRBJ2-1,TRBV29-1,TGCAGCGTTGCGGGACTAAACCCTTTTAATGAGCAGTTCTTC,CSVAGLNPFNEQFF
TRBD1,many,TRBJ2-7,TRBV12-3/TRBV12-4,TGTGCCAGCAGTCACAGGGGGCTCAACGAGCAGTACTTC,CASSHRGLNEQYF
TRBD2,NA,TRBJ2-7,TRBV6-4,TGTGCCAGCAGCGAATCCCCCGGGACTAACCGGTACTTC,CASSESPGTNRYF
TRBD1,few,TRBJ1-5,TRBV19,TGTGCCAGTAGATCAGGACAGGCGGGGAATCAGCCCCAGCATTTT,CASRSGQAGNQPQHF
TRBD2,many,TRBJ2-5,TRBV5-6,TGTGCCAGCAGCGCGGGACTAGCGGGAGAGACCCAGTACTTC,CASSAGLAGETQYF
TRBD2,many,TRBJ2-1,TRBV14,TGTGCCAGCAGCCAAGATCCTAGCGGGAGGCCCCAGTTCTTC,CASSQDPSGRPQFF
NA,many,TRBJ1-2,TRBV15,TGTGCCACCAGCCCGGGGGAAGTTAACTATGGCTACACCTTC,CATSPGEVNYGYTF
NA,many,TRBJ2-2,TRBV2,TGTGCCAGCAGTGAACTTCCGGACGGGGAGCTGTTTTTT,CASSELPDGELFF
NA,NA,TRBJ2-7,TRBV7-2,TGTGCCAGCAGCTTAATGGGCGGGAAGGACTACGAGCAGTACTTC,CASSLMGGKDYEQYF
TRBD1,many,TRBJ2-7,TRBV12-3/TRBV12-4,TGTGCCAGCAGTTTTGAACAGGGGGCTGACGAGCAGTACTTC,CASSFEQGADEQYF
NA,NA,TRBJ1-2,TRBV12-3/TRBV12-4,TGTGCCAGCAGTCCCCAGACAGGAGCTAACTATGGCTACACCTTC,CASSPQTGANYGYTF